A single sample gave rise to the 27 T cell receptor beta chains below, sequenced in a study of blood T cell repertoires in COVID-19. Produced via immunoSEQ multiplex PCR; TCRdb's table is partial and in-frame only. The data hold roughly 250,000 clones, with more than 65% observed a single time. Sequenced sample: peripheral blood. These receptors all stem from a man between 45 and 60 years old with active or convalescent COVID-19.

V usage is TRBV10-3 and J usage is TRBJ1-1; TRBD1 might be the D (6 bases). This CDR3 region has 12 residues. Between the trimmed V and J ends, which lost 4 bases and 10 bases, there was a span of 13 bases. Germline CDR1 reads ENHRY; CDR2 reads SYGVKD. In DNA, the CDR3 is TGTGCCATCAGTGCGGACAGTAAATTAGCTTTCTTT. Translated, it gives CAISADSKLAFF.

The chain couples TRBV6-5 to TRBJ2-2; D is perhaps TRBD1 (6 bases). Germline V gene data show CDR1 as MNHEY and CDR2 as SVGAGI. This CDR3 has 15 residues. The V gene lost 7 bases and the J gene lost 2 bases, with 14 bases spanning the gap. The CDR3 loop reads CASTKGTINTGELFF. CDR3 nucleotide sequence: TGTGCCAGCACCAAGGGGACAATAAACACCGGGGAGCTGTTTTTT.

The rearrangement uses TRBV19 and TRBJ1-5; a weak D match, TRBD1 (6 bases). The CDR3 has 14 amino acids. V was cut by 4 bases and J by 6 bases, with 13 bases left in between. The germline V gene has CDR1 LNHDA and CDR2 SQIVND (reference sequence). The CDR3 DNA reads TGTGCCAGTAGTACCATTGGGGGCCCTCAGCCCCAGCATTTT. Its translation is CASSTIGGPQPQHF.

This clone has only one observation. The J gene is TRBJ2-7, the V gene TRBV9; maybe TRBD1 (6 bases). The CDR3 has 15 amino acids. Trimming stripped 0 bases from V and 5 bases from J, with 15 bases between. Germline loops: CDR1 SGDLS, CDR2 YYNGEE. CDR3 DNA sequence: TGTGCCAGCAGCGTAGCCGGGACACCCACGGACGAGCAGTACTTC. This encodes CASSVAGTPTDEQYF.

The chain uses TRBV4-1 and TRBJ2-4, with no clear D. CDR3 length: 15 residues. Germline values: CDR1 MGHRA, CDR2 YSYEKL. V was pared by 1 base and J by 7 bases, with 14 bases between. CDR3 residues: CASSQVPGSLNIQYF. Written as DNA, the CDR3 is TGCGCCAGCAGCCAAGTGCCCGGGTCCTTGAACATTCAGTACTTC.

The V and J genes are TRBV3-1 (or the pseudogene TRBV3-2) and TRBJ2-7; 7 positions match TRBD1. The CDR3 is 16 amino acids. V shed 4 bases, J shed 1 base, and the junction held 10 bases outside the gene matches. Germline CDR1 LGHDT, CDR2 YNNKEL (reference sequence). The CDR3 DNA reads TGTGCCAGCAGCCCCAATTCGGGACAGCGGTCCTACGAGCAGTACTTC. Protein sequence: CASSPNSGQRSYEQYF.

This chain links TRBV6-5 with TRBJ1-5; D is unclear. The CDR3 loop spans 13 amino acids. Trimming cost V 1 base and J 5 bases, with 6 bases left between them. CDR1 is MNHEY and CDR2 is SVGAGI in the germline V gene. The CDR3 sequence is CASSYWRDQPQHF. In DNA form, the CDR3 reads TGTGCCAGCAGTTACTGGAGAGATCAGCCCCAGCATTTT.

The DNA for the CDR3 is TGTGCCAGCAGTGTTACTGGGAGTACAGATACGCAGTATTTT. The encoded protein is CASSVTGSTDTQYF. V gene TRBV6-4 combines with J gene TRBJ2-3; D might be TRBD2 (5 bases). Between the trimmed V and J ends, which lost 4 bases and 3 bases, there was a span of 11 bases. Germline values: CDR1 MRHNA, CDR2 SNTAGT. The CDR3 totals 14 residues.

V usage is TRBV30 and J usage is TRBJ1-2, with no clear D. Per the germline V gene, CDR1 is GTSNPN and CDR2 is SVGIG (reference sequence). This CDR3 region has 11 residues. The CDR3 nucleotides read TGTGCGAGAAGGAGGGAGTATGGCTACACCTTC. It codes for CARRREYGYTF. Together with reference TRBV30 and TRBJ1-2, the CDR3 gives the full variable domain: SQTIHQWPATLVQPVGSPLSLECTVEGTSNPNLYWYRQAAGRGLQLLFYSVGIGQISSEVPQNLSASRPQDRQFILSSKKLLLSDSGFYLCARRREYGYTFGSGTRLTVV.

V gene TRBV9 combines with J gene TRBJ1-4; no firm D call. CDR3 length: 13 residues. CDR1 and CDR2 (germline): SGDLS, YYNGEE. Trimming pared 1 base from V and 5 bases from J, leaving 6 bases between. CDR3 sequence (DNA): TGTGCCAGCAGCGTACAGGAAAATGAAAAACTGTTTTTT. Translation gives CASSVQENEKLFF.

This clone came up a few times. This sample includes further DNA sequences coding for the same CDR3. The genes are TRBV7-2 and TRBJ1-2; the match to TRBD1 covers 11 bases. Germline trimming cut 5 bases from V and 5 bases from J; bases unmatched to any gene: 4. CDR1 is SGHTA, CDR2 FQGNSA, per germline. CDR3 length equals 14 residues. CDR3 residues: CASSAGTGGYGYTF. DNA for the CDR3: TGTGCCAGCAGCGCCGGGACAGGGGGTTATGGCTACACCTTC.

The chain uses TRBV27 and TRBJ2-7; TRBD1 aligns across 8 bases. CDR1 is MNHEY, CDR2 SMNVEV, per germline (reference sequence). J gave up 6 bases and V 5 bases, and 6 bases lay outside the gene matches. CDR3 length: 13 residues. The CDR3 is CASSDRGVGEQYF. The CDR3 nucleotides are TGTGCCAGCAGTGACAGGGGAGTGGGCGAGCAGTACTTC.

V usage is TRBV7-2 and J usage is TRBJ2-5, with 15 bases aligning to TRBD2. V trimming: 1 base; J trimming: 5 bases; junction bases outside the gene matches: 8. CDR3 size: 18 residues. Germline V gives CDR1 SGHTA, CDR2 FQGNSA. The CDR3 nucleotides read TGTGCCAGCAGCTTAGGAGGGACTAGCGGGGGGCTCGTTGAGACCCAGTACTTC. Amino acids: CASSLGGTSGGLVETQYF.

The chain carries TRBV10-2 and TRBJ1-5; D remains ambiguous. The CDR3 covers 13 residues. Trimming took off 7 bases at V and 6 bases at J, with 13 bases between the two ends. The germline CDR1 and CDR2 sequences are WSHSY and SAAADI. The CDR3 DNA reads TGCGCCAGCAAAGTAAGGGAGGGTCAGCCCCAGCATTTT. As protein: CASKVREGQPQHF.

V gene TRBV21-1 combines with J gene TRBJ1-2; TRBD1 is the table's D call, not checked against the DNA. TRBV21-1 is termed a pseudogene. The CDR3 length is 9 residues. The CDR3 DNA reads TGTGCCAGCACCCCACCAGACAGTTTC. Protein: CASTPPDSF.

The V and J genes are TRBV6-2 or TRBV6-3 and TRBJ1-1; unclear D gene. The CDR3 totals 15 residues. Trimming stripped 0 bases from V and 1 base from J, with 9 bases between. The germline gives CDR1 MNHEY, CDR2 SVGEGT. Written as DNA, the CDR3 is TGTGCCAGCAGTTACTCGATACAGAGGAACACTGAAGCTTTCTTT. It encodes CASSYSIQRNTEAFF.

The gene calls are TRBV27 and TRBJ1-5; perhaps TRBD1 as D (5 bases). V dropped 9 bases and J dropped 6 bases, with 15 bases sitting between them. The CDR3 runs 13 residues. Germline CDR1 reads MNHEY; CDR2 reads SMNVEV (reference sequence). CDR3 sequence: CASRGGVGQPQHF. The CDR3 nucleotides read TGTGCCAGTCGGGGCGGGGTCGGTCAGCCCCAGCATTTT.

The V call is TRBV6-2 or TRBV6-3, the J call TRBJ1-5; TRBD1 agrees at 8 bases. Germline V lookup: CDR1 MNHEY, CDR2 SVGEGT. The length of the CDR3 is 16 residues. Trimming took 2 bases from V and 5 from J; bases not matched to a gene: 8. The CDR3, as DNA: TGTGCCAGCAGTTACCTAAGGACAGGGTTAGATCAGCCCCAGCATTTT. Its translation is CASSYLRTGLDQPQHF.

This clone was recorded only once. CDR3 DNA: TGTGCCAGCAGCCCCGATGAGCAGTTCTTC. Residues: CASSPDEQFF. The chain has TRBV7-9 and TRBJ2-1; D unresolved. The CDR3 length is 10 residues. CDR1 is SEHNR and CDR2 is FQNEAQ in the germline V gene (reference sequence). Trimming left V 5 bases short and J 8 bases short, with 4 bases between.

This chain links TRBV5-1 with TRBJ1-6; D is possibly TRBD1 (6 bases). The CDR3 consists of 16 residues. Trimming shortened V by 2 bases and J by 1 base, and 10 bases separated the two germline ends. Germline loops: CDR1 SGHRS, CDR2 YFSETQ. Here the CDR3 reads CASSFGGASYNSPLHF. The CDR3 DNA reads as TGCGCCAGCAGCTTTGGGGGGGCTTCCTATAATTCACCCCTCCACTTT.

The chain joins TRBV28 to TRBJ1-2; D is ambiguous. CDR1 is MDHEN and CDR2 is SYDVKM in the germline V gene. Trimming cost V 5 bases and J 4 bases, with 8 bases left between them. This CDR3 contains 12 residues. The CDR3 DNA follows: TGTGCCAGCAGTCCACCTACCTATGGCTACACCTTC. This sequence encodes CASSPPTYGYTF.

The chain joins TRBV9 to TRBJ2-5, with 7 bases lining up with TRBD2. The V segment lost 4 bases and the J segment 0 bases; nucleotides outside the gene matches: 3. The CDR3 sequence is 14 residues long. Per the germline V gene, CDR1 is SGDLS and CDR2 is YYNGEE. Written as DNA, the CDR3 is TGTGCCAGCAGCAGAGGGACTAACCAAGAGACCCAGTACTTC. It translates to CASSRGTNQETQYF. Looking up the rest from reference TRBV9 and TRBJ2-5 gives the full variable domain: DSGVTQTPKHLITATGQRVTLRCSPRSGDLSVYWYQQSLDQGLQFLIQYYNGEERAKGNILERFSAQQFPDLHSELNLSSLELGDSALYFCASSRGTNQETQYFGPGTRLLVL.

The rearrangement joins TRBV5-1 to TRBJ2-1; TRBD2 aligns across 11 bases. V gave up 2 bases and J gave up 0 bases; unmatched junction bases: 10. The CDR3 contains 19 residues. Germline V gene sequence: CDR1 SGHRS, CDR2 YFSETQ. DNA for the CDR3: TGCGCCAGCAGCTTAGGTCTAGCGGGGGGAAGGAGCTCCTACAATGAGCAGTTCTTC. This gives the protein CASSLGLAGGRSSYNEQFF.

This clone has just a few counts. The chain joins TRBV30 to TRBJ1-2; D perhaps matches TRBD1 (5 bases). The CDR3 length is 13 residues. CDR1 is GTSNPN, CDR2 SVGIG, per germline (reference sequence). V gave up 1 base and J gave up 5 bases, with 11 bases separating them. CDR3 DNA: TGTGCCTGGAGTGAGCGGGGGGGGTATGGCTACACCTTC. It translates to CAWSERGGYGYTF.

With respect to this clone: The junction differs from germline at one of its ends, possibly a read error. The chain has TRBV6-2 or TRBV6-3 and TRBJ1-1, with TRBD1 as a possible D gene (5 bases). The germline CDR1 and CDR2 sequences are MNHEY and SVGEGT. The CDR3 has 14 residues. The CDR3 region is CASTPSGPGTETFF. The CDR3 coding sequence is TGTGCCAGCACCCCGTCTGGCCCAGGGACTGAAACTTTCTTT.

This chain joins TRBV7-9 and TRBJ1-2; no clear D. Trimming removed 3 bases at V and 4 bases at J, with 15 bases between. The CDR3 contains 15 residues. Germline assignment: CDR1 SEHNR and CDR2 FQNEAQ (reference sequence). The CDR3 DNA sequence: TGTGCCAGCAGCTTGCCGGGAGGAACATTCTATGGCTACACCTTC. This codes for CASSLPGGTFYGYTF.

The chain combines TRBV6-6 with TRBJ1-1; TRBD1 might be the D (5 bases). Trimming shortened V by 2 bases and J by 2 bases, and 9 bases separated the two germline ends. Germline V CDR1 and CDR2: MNHNY, SVGAGI (reference sequence). This CDR3 comprises 14 residues. In nucleotides, the CDR3 is TGTGCCAGCAGTTACCTGACAGACAACACTGAAGCTTTCTTT. This translates into CASSYLTDNTEAFF.